The T cell receptor (beta chain) under discussion was sequenced for a study of cytomegalovirus exposure and HLA in healthy donors. Overall study results and limits: Available immune exposure information covered CMV serostatus only. Later analysis indicated greater clonal expansion among HLA-associated TCR beta chains than among equally common other chains.

Per germline, CDR1 MNHEY and CDR2 SMNVEV (reference sequence). The CDR3 spans 13 residues. Trimming took 3 bases from V and 0 from J, leaving 5 bases between them. As to this clone: Its target is unknown.

The study ran its PCR with 60 Vbeta and 13 Jbeta primers. The assay was immunoSEQ multiplex PCR, and TCRdb's table has in-frame clones only and misses some. The table includes fewer than 60,000 clones, roughly 70% detected once. What was sequenced was PBMCs. This receptor was obtained from a woman in her 50s in good health and CMV-seropositive. This chain uses TRBV27 with TRBJ1-2; no clear D. This CDR3 reads CASSFGSNYGYTF. The CDR3 DNA follows: TGTGCCAGCAGTTTCGGGTCTAACTATGGCTACACCTTC.